A single sample is the source of the 21 T cell receptor beta chains below, sequenced in a study of graft-versus-host responses after intestinal transplantation. Their target antigens are unknown. Sequencing used immunoSEQ multiplex PCR; TCRdb keeps in-frame clones, though not all of them. The table lists 95,000 to 150,000 clones, approximately 95% of them singletons. The sequences come from unstimulated CD8+ T cells sorted from spleen or lymph node cells, collected before intestinal transplant. These receptors were collected from a human donor who received an intestinal transplant.

This clone showed up just once. The chain uses TRBV2 and TRBJ2-5, with D possibly TRBD2 on 6 matching bases. The CDR3 loop spans 14 amino acids. The V gene's germline CDR1 is SNHLY and CDR2 FYNNEI. V shed 7 bases and J shed 11 bases, with 23 bases lying between them. CDR3: CASIPGLGRSGQYF. Here the CDR3 DNA reads TGTGCCAGCATTCCGGGACTGGGACGTTCCGGGCAGTACTTC.

J is TRBJ1-5 and V is TRBV5-6; D not resolved. The CDR3 is 12 residues long. Germline CDR1 is SGHDT and CDR2 is YYEEEE. The V end was cut by 4 bases, the J end by 4 bases, with 6 bases between. CDR3 coding DNA: TGTGCCAGCAGCCAGCGGAATCAGCCCCAGCATTTT. It encodes CASSQRNQPQHF.

This clone was seen a single time. This sequence joins TRBV7-9 and TRBJ2-7; 8 positions agree with TRBD1. Germline lookup yields CDR1 SEHNR and CDR2 FQNEAQ (reference sequence). The ends lost 5 bases at V and 6 bases at J; junction bases unmatched: 12. This CDR3 contains 15 residues. The CDR3 reads CASSRTGQDSSEQYF. The CDR3 DNA follows: TGTGCCAGCAGCCGAACGGGACAGGATTCTAGCGAGCAGTACTTC.

Points on this clone: Germline is not matched at one junction end, which may reflect a read error. The chain links TRBV27 to TRBJ2-5, with a possible D match to TRBD2 (5 bases). The CDR3 runs to 15 residues. CDR1 is MNHEY and CDR2 is SMNVEV in the germline V gene (reference sequence). DNA for the CDR3: TGTGCCGGCAGTTTATCGACCGGGATCCAAGAGACCCAGTACTTC. Translating it yields CAGSLSTGIQETQYF.

The rearrangement uses TRBV19 and TRBJ2-5; D might be TRBD2 (6 bases). Germline V gene sequence: CDR1 LNHDA, CDR2 SQIVND (reference sequence). The CDR3 has 15 residues. V was clipped by 3 bases and J by 1 base, with 12 bases between them. The CDR3 coding sequence is TGTGCCAGTAGTATCTTGGGACTCAGCCAAGAGACCCAGTACTTC. It yields the protein CASSILGLSQETQYF.

J is TRBJ2-7 and V is TRBV13; 11 nucleotides align to TRBD2. V shed 5 bases and J 3 bases; nucleotides not matched to a gene: 9. CDR3 length equals 16 residues. CDR1 is PRHDT and CDR2 is FYEKMQ in the germline V gene (reference sequence). The CDR3 spells CASSPGTSGSLYEQYF. The CDR3 coding sequence is TGTGCCAGCAGCCCTGGTACTAGCGGGAGTCTCTACGAGCAGTACTTC.

The gene calls are TRBV25-1 and TRBJ2-1; 7 bases agree with TRBD2. Per the germline V gene, CDR1 is MGHDK and CDR2 is SYGVNS. V lost 7 bases and J lost 4; bases outside the gene matches: 10. The CDR3 is made up of 15 amino acids. CDR3 DNA: TGTGCCAGCACCGGTCGTAGCGGGCCATACAATGAGCAGTTCTTC. Encoded protein: CASTGRSGPYNEQFF.

V gene TRBV4-3 combines with J gene TRBJ2-2; TRBD2 might be the D (6 bases). This CDR3 has 18 residues. Germline CDR1 LGHNA, CDR2 YSLEER. The ends were cut back, 1 base at V and 5 bases at J, with 20 bases in the middle. CDR3 sequence reads: CASSQAPTPGRWTGELFF. CDR3 coding DNA: TGCGCCAGCAGCCAAGCCCCCACTCCAGGGAGGTGGACCGGGGAGCTGTTTTTT.

The chain carries TRBV4-2 and TRBJ2-2; 9 bases align to TRBD2. From germline, CDR1 is LGHNA and CDR2 YNFKEQ. CDR3 length: 15 residues. V gave up 5 bases and J gave up 6 bases; unmatched junction bases: 7. In nucleotides, the CDR3 is TGTGCCAGCAGCTATAGCGGGAGAGCGGCCGGGGAGCTGTTTTTT. Translation: CASSYSGRAAGELFF.

This clone appeared a single time. The chain recombines TRBV7-2 with TRBJ2-7, with D unresolved. Germline assignment: CDR1 SGHTA and CDR2 FQGNSA. V was clipped by 5 bases and J by 2 bases, with 13 bases between them. This CDR3 contains 14 residues. In DNA, the CDR3 is TGTGCCAGCAGCCTAGGAGACTTGACCTACGAGCAGTACTTC. It specifies CASSLGDLTYEQYF. The entire variable domain, with the rest obtained from reference TRBV7-2 and TRBJ2-7, is as follows: GAGVSQSPSNKVTEKGKDVELRCDPISGHTALYWYRQSLGQGLEFLIYFQGNSAPDKSGLPSDRFSAERTGGSVSTLTIQRTQQEDSAVYLCASSLGDLTYEQYFGPGTRLTVT.

In this sample, this clone turned up once. This sequence joins TRBV2 and TRBJ1-2; weak D call: TRBD1 (6 bases). This CDR3 has 13 amino acids. Looked up from germline, CDR1 is SNHLY and CDR2 is FYNNEI. Trimming cost V 10 bases and J 3 bases, with 15 bases left between them. The CDR3 nucleotides read TGTGCCACTAGCCGGGGGGCAGACTATGGCTACACCTTC. Protein product: CATSRGADYGYTF.

This clone is a singleton in its sample. The J gene is TRBJ2-7, the V gene TRBV7-3, with D possibly matching TRBD1 (6 bases). Trimming took off 5 bases at V and 7 bases at J, with 24 bases between the two ends. This CDR3 comprises 16 residues. In germline, CDR1 is SGHTA, CDR2 FQGTGA. CDR3 region: CASSNQGSQDSEEQYF. The CDR3 DNA reads as TGTGCCAGCAGCAACCAGGGGTCCCAAGACTCGGAAGAGCAGTACTTC.

The V and J genes are TRBV6-1 and TRBJ2-2, with D uncertain. Germline V gene data show CDR1 as MNHNS and CDR2 as SASEGT. The V gene lost 9 bases and the J gene lost 4 bases, with 18 bases spanning the gap. This CDR3 region has 15 residues. The CDR3 sequence: CASPRPGVGTGELFF. Written as DNA, the CDR3 is TGTGCCAGTCCACGCCCGGGTGTGGGCACCGGGGAGCTGTTTTTT.

The V and J genes are TRBV4-1 and TRBJ2-7; D ambiguous. The V and J ends lost 4 bases and 0 bases respectively, with 10 bases between them. Germline values: CDR1 MGHRA, CDR2 YSYEKL. This CDR3 is built from 14 residues. This CDR3 is CASSLTRTSYEQYF. The CDR3 coding sequence is TGCGCCAGCAGCCTAACAAGGACCTCCTACGAGCAGTACTTC.

The V call is TRBV5-4, the J call TRBJ2-7, with TRBD1 matching over 8 bases. The CDR3 has 15 residues. In germline, CDR1 is SGHNT, CDR2 YYREEE (reference sequence). V was clipped by 4 bases and J by 0 bases; unmatched bases: 6. CDR3 loop: CASSPGQGSSYEQYF. Written as DNA, the CDR3 is TGTGCCAGCAGCCCTGGACAGGGAAGCTCCTACGAGCAGTACTTC.

The chain employs TRBV27 and TRBJ2-5, with D maybe TRBD1 (7 bases). The end of the DNA fits TRBJ2-7 better, so the J call may be wrong. The V gene's germline CDR1 is MNHEY and CDR2 SMNVEV (reference sequence). CDR3 size: 16 residues. The CDR3 sequence is CASTRIGGGPTYEQYF. The CDR3 nucleotides are TGTGCCAGCACGAGGATTGGAGGGGGCCCTACCTACGAGCAGTACTTC.

The chain carries TRBV28 and TRBJ2-5; 8 bases fit TRBD2. The closer fit of TRBJ2-7 to the DNA end suggests the J call may be wrong. The germline V gene has CDR1 MDHEN and CDR2 SYDVKM. There are 14 residues in the CDR3. CDR3 loop: CASREAGDTYEQYF. In DNA, the CDR3 is TGTGCCAGCAGGGAAGCGGGAGATACCTACGAGCAGTACTTC.

This chain connects TRBV27 to TRBJ2-7; 10 positions agree with TRBD2. CDR1 MNHEY and CDR2 SMNVEV come from the germline V gene (reference sequence). V trimming: 0 bases; J trimming: 7 bases; junction bases outside the gene matches: 6. The CDR3 loop spans 15 amino acids. CDR3 protein: CASSLSLAGVLEQYF. DNA of the CDR3: TGTGCCAGCAGTTTATCGCTAGCGGGAGTTCTGGAGCAGTACTTC.

The count of this clone is one. The rearrangement links TRBV9 to TRBJ2-2, with 11 bases identical to TRBD2. The ends lost 1 base at V and 5 bases at J; junction bases unmatched: 4. Looked up from germline, CDR1 is SGDLS and CDR2 is YYNGEE. The CDR3 is 16 residues long. The CDR3 sequence is CASSVRTSGPTGELFF. Written as DNA, the CDR3 is TGTGCCAGCAGCGTACGGACTAGCGGGCCGACCGGGGAGCTGTTTTTT.

The V call is TRBV5-1, the J call TRBJ2-7; 7 bases map to TRBD1. The germline V gene has CDR1 SGHRS and CDR2 YFSETQ. There are 15 residues in the CDR3. With V trimmed by 1 base and J by 3 bases, 7 bases remained unmatched. The CDR3 loop reads CASSLRVQGNYEQYF. The CDR3 DNA follows: TGCGCCAGCAGCTTGAGGGTACAGGGGAACTACGAGCAGTACTTC.

Comments on this clone: Other DNA sequences in the sample encode the same CDR3. V and J are TRBV27 and TRBJ1-5, with D maybe TRBD1 (6 bases). V was shortened by 3 bases and J by 4 bases, with 10 bases between the two germline ends. This CDR3 contains 14 residues. Germline V gene sequence: CDR1 MNHEY, CDR2 SMNVEV (reference sequence). As DNA, the CDR3 is TGTGCCAGCAGTTTGGGGGGCTCTAATCAGCCCCAGCATTTT. Translating it yields CASSLGGSNQPQHF.